This entry lists 16 T cell receptor beta chains sequenced from one sample in a study of glioma-infiltrating T cells after dendritic cell vaccination. Sequenced by immunoSEQ multiplex PCR; TCRdb stores in-frame clones only, minus some. This sample has some 100,000 clones, with 85% to 90% found just once. The material sequenced was blood, taken before dendritic cell vaccination. These receptor sequences come from a human donor with glioblastoma.

The V gene is TRBV15, the J gene TRBJ2-1; D remains unclear. Germline CDR1 is LNHNV and CDR2 is YYDKDF (reference sequence). Trimming took off 2 bases at V and 4 bases at J, with 3 bases between the two ends. CDR3 size: 12 residues. CDR3 loop: CATSRQYNEQFF. The CDR3 DNA reads TGTGCCACCAGCAGACAATACAATGAGCAGTTCTTC.

The chain uses TRBV27 and TRBJ1-4; D remains unclear. The CDR3 runs to 14 residues. The germline gives CDR1 MNHEY, CDR2 SMNVEV (reference sequence). The V gene lost 2 bases and the J gene lost 6 bases, with 10 bases spanning the gap. CDR3 region: CASSLGHLYEKLFF. DNA for the CDR3: TGTGCCAGCAGTTTAGGGCACTTATATGAAAAACTGTTTTTT. Filled out from reference TRBV27 and TRBJ1-4, the complete variable domain reads EAQVTQNPRYLITVTGKKLTVTCSQNMNHEYMSWYRQDPGLGLRQIYYSMNVEVTDKGDVPEGYKVSRKEKRNFPLILESPSPNQTSLYFCASSLGHLYEKLFFGSGTQLSVL.

CDR3 sequence: CASSTTGMRDTQYF. The DNA for the CDR3 is TGTGCCAGCAGCACCACAGGGATGAGGGATACGCAGTATTTT. The chain couples TRBV11-2 to TRBJ2-3; tentative D call: TRBD1 (6 bases). CDR3 length: 14 residues. Trimming removed 5 bases at V and 6 bases at J, with 15 bases between. Germline V gene lookup returns CDR1 SGHAT and CDR2 FQNNGV. The full variable domain, in which reference TRBV11-2 and TRBJ2-3 provide the parts outside the CDR3, is EAGVAQSPRYKIIEKRQSVAFWCNPISGHATLYWYQQILGQGPKLLIQFQNNGVVDDSQLPKDRFSAERLKGVDSTLKIQPAKLEDSAVYLCASSTTGMRDTQYFGPGTRLTVL.

This chain joins TRBV6-1 and TRBJ1-3, with D possibly being TRBD1 (5 bases). Germline V gene lookup returns CDR1 MNHNS and CDR2 SASEGT. CDR3 length: 13 amino acids. Trimming left V 5 bases short and J 1 base short, with 6 bases between. CDR3 sequence: CASSRGSGNTIYF. The CDR3 region has the DNA TGTGCCAGCAGTCGGGGGTCTGGAAACACCATATATTTT.

The chain combines TRBV7-9 with TRBJ2-2; D remains ambiguous. The CDR3 contains 11 residues. CDR1 is SEHNR and CDR2 is FQNEAQ in the germline V gene (reference sequence). Trimming took 5 bases from V and 6 from J, leaving 4 bases between them. The CDR3 nucleotides are TGTGCCAGCAGCCCCGCCGGGGAGCTGTTTTTT. Translation gives CASSPAGELFF.

V usage is TRBV5-6 and J usage is TRBJ2-5; 9 positions match TRBD1. J gave up 7 bases and V 3 bases, and 7 bases lay outside the gene matches. The V gene's germline CDR1 is SGHDT and CDR2 YYEEEE. This CDR3 is 14 amino acids long. The CDR3 coding sequence is TGTGCCAGCAGCTGGACAGGGGATGAAGTGACCCAGTACTTC. This encodes CASSWTGDEVTQYF.

This chain connects TRBV9 to TRBJ2-1; 7 bases agree with TRBD1. This CDR3 is 15 amino acids long. Trimming removed 3 bases from V and 4 bases from J; junction bases left unmatched: 7. In germline, CDR1 is SGDLS, CDR2 YYNGEE. For the CDR3, the DNA is TGTGCCAGCAGCGGAACCGGGACAGAGTACAATGAGCAGTTCTTC. Translation gives CASSGTGTEYNEQFF.

The rearrangement uses TRBV11-2 and TRBJ2-3; possible D gene TRBD1, 5 bases. The V end lost 5 bases, the J end lost 2 bases, and 17 bases lay between the germline ends. Germline loops: CDR1 SGHAT, CDR2 FQNNGV. The CDR3 sequence is 16 residues long. The CDR3 loop is CASSLRGGRLTDTQYF. In DNA form, the CDR3 reads TGTGCCAGCAGCCTAAGGGGTGGCCGCCTCACAGATACGCAGTATTTT.

J is TRBJ1-1 and V is TRBV7-2, with a possible D match to TRBD1 (5 bases). Trimming cost V 1 base and J 2 bases, with 8 bases left between them. Germline values: CDR1 SGHTA, CDR2 FQGNSA. The CDR3 runs to 14 residues. The chain's CDR3 is CASSLGGDNTEAFF. CDR3 in DNA: TGTGCCAGCAGCTTAGGGGGGGATAACACTGAAGCTTTCTTT.

The chain joins TRBV7-6 to TRBJ2-3; 8 nucleotides agree with TRBD1. The germline CDR1 and CDR2 sequences are SGHVS and FNYEAQ. V gave up 1 base and J gave up 4 bases; unmatched junction bases: 4. CDR3 size: 15 residues. The DNA of the CDR3 is TGTGCCAGCAGCTTAGTCGTGACAGGGGCAGATACGCAGTATTTT. Translated: CASSLVVTGADTQYF.

This clone occurred once. The rearrangement joins TRBV18 to TRBJ2-7; 9 bases align to TRBD1. The CDR3 contains 17 residues. V lost 0 bases to trimming and J lost 2 bases; unmatched junction nucleotides: 8. Germline V gene sequence: CDR1 KGHSH, CDR2 LQKENI. The CDR3: CASSPPWRDRAPYEQYF. The CDR3 DNA follows: TGTGCCAGCTCACCACCGTGGCGGGACAGGGCCCCCTACGAGCAGTACTTC.

Concerning this clone: The junction and the germline gene differ at one end; a read error may be behind it. The chain is built from TRBV7-9 and TRBJ2-1; 9 bases map to TRBD2. This CDR3 has 14 amino acids. Germline CDR1 and CDR2: SEHNR and FQNEAQ (reference sequence). The CDR3 nucleotides read TGTGCCAGCAGGTTAGCGGGAGCCAAGAATGAGCAGTTCTTC. Its protein product is CASRLAGAKNEQFF.

This clone occurred a few times. The CDR3, as DNA: TGCGCCAGCTCTACTCAGGGTCGGCACACTGAAGCTTTCTTT. This gives the protein CASSTQGRHTEAFF. The V and J genes are TRBV10-2 and TRBJ1-1; weak D call: TRBD1 (5 bases). Germline V gives CDR1 WSHSY, CDR2 SAAADI. Trimming removed 8 bases at V and 3 bases at J, with 16 bases between. The CDR3 is 14 amino acids.

The V call is TRBV5-1, the J call TRBJ2-5, with 7 positions matching TRBD1. The V gene's germline CDR1 is SGHRS and CDR2 YFSETQ. With V trimmed by 0 bases and J by 5 bases, 7 bases remained unmatched. The CDR3 length is 15 residues. The CDR3, as DNA: TGCGCCAGCAGCTTGGCCACAGGGGAGTGGGAGACCCAGTACTTC. It encodes CASSLATGEWETQYF. Full variable domain (outside the CDR3, taken from reference TRBV5-1 and TRBJ2-5): KAGVTQTPRYLIKTRGQQVTLSCSPISGHRSVSWYQQTPGQGLQFLFEYFSETQRNKGNFPGRFSGRQFSNSRSEMNVSTLELGDSALYLCASSLATGEWETQYFGPGTRLLVL.

The chain couples TRBV9 to TRBJ2-7; D is ambiguous. Germline CDR1 SGDLS, CDR2 YYNGEE. There are 15 residues in the CDR3. V was pared by 0 bases and J by 1 base, with 11 bases between. The CDR3 here is CASSVGAGTSYEQYF. The CDR3 DNA sequence: TGTGCCAGCAGCGTAGGGGCTGGTACTTCCTACGAGCAGTACTTC.

The genes are TRBV5-6 and TRBJ2-1, with D unclear. This CDR3 spans 13 amino acids. Germline values: CDR1 SGHDT, CDR2 YYEEEE. Trimming took 0 bases from V and 12 from J, leaving 13 bases between them. The CDR3 DNA reads TGTGCCAGCAGCTTGGGAGGAGCGATGGGGCAGTTCTTC. Protein product: CASSLGGAMGQFF.